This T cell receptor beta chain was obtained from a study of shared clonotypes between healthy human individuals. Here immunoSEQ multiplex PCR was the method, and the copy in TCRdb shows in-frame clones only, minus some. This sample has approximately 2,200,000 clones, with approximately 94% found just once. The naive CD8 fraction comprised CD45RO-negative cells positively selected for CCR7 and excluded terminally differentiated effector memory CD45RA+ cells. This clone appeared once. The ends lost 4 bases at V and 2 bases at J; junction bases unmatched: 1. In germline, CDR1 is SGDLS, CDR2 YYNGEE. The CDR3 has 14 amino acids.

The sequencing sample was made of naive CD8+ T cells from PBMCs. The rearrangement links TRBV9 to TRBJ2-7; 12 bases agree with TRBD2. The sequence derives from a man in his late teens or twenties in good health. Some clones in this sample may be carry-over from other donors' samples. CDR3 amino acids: CASSLAGGPYEQYF. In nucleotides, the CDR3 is TGTGCCAGCAGCCTAGCGGGAGGGCCCTACGAGCAGTACTTC.